In its sample, the clone carrying this T cell receptor beta chain was seen a few times. Its antigen is not known. A clone one base away is much larger, so this may be a read error. The data were taken from a study of tumor-infiltrating lymphocytes in glioblastoma multiforme. Study conclusions and caveats: Just one glioblastoma patient contributed to the TCR-mutation comparison. Unequal TCR RNA per T cell might skew measured clone sizes.

TCRB libraries came from RNA via three nested multiplex PCR rounds. TCRB-specific cDNA synthesis used approximately 0.52 ug of total RNA. No unique molecular identifiers were described for these TCRB libraries. TCRdb recomputed calls from the multiplex PCR reads with MiXCR, one row per CDR3 protein. The top ten hold around 34% of the sample, which has around 30,000 distinct CDR3 sequences, approximately 60% seen once. Germline V CDR1 and CDR2: KGHDR, SFDVKD. V lost 8 bases to trimming and J lost 6 bases, with 12 bases between them. The CDR3 has 12 amino acids. This receptor was identified in a male donor with glioblastoma. The chain combines TRBV24-1 with TRBJ1-1; unclear D gene. Sequenced input: brain tumor tissue. CDR3 coding DNA: TGTGCCACCAACAGTAGTGACGCTGAAGCTTTCTTT. Translated, it gives CATNSSDAEAFF.